One sample yielded the 10 T cell receptor beta chains listed below, sequenced in a study of graft-versus-host responses after intestinal transplantation. The antigens for these receptors are not known. Clones were read by immunoSEQ multiplex PCR, and TCRdb kept only the in-frame ones, dropping some. The data contain about 120,000 clones, roughly 91% of them singletons. Material: unstimulated CD4+ T cells sorted from spleen or lymph node cells, obtained before intestinal transplant. Source of these receptors: a human donor who received an intestinal transplant.

V and J are TRBV28 and TRBJ1-2; D possibly corresponds to TRBD1 (5 bases). CDR3 length: 16 residues. The ends were cut back, 4 bases at V and 4 bases at J, with 19 bases in the middle. From germline, CDR1 is MDHEN and CDR2 SYDVKM. The CDR3 DNA sequence: TGTGCCAGCAGTTCGCCTTCGGCAGGGACGGGCTATGGCTACACCTTC. Amino acid sequence: CASSSPSAGTGYGYTF.

This chain links TRBV21-1 with TRBJ2-1; the table assigns TRBD1, which was not confirmed against the DNA. TRBV21-1 is flagged as a pseudogene. The CDR3 is 16 amino acids. The CDR3 loop is CASSKGHRGPYNEQFF. Here the CDR3 DNA reads TGTGCCAGCAGCAAAGGCCACAGGGGCCCCTACAATGAGCAGTTCTTC.

The chain links TRBV5-1 to TRBJ1-4; D possibly corresponds to TRBD1 (6 bases). The V end lost 4 bases, the J end lost 2 bases, and 15 bases lay between the germline ends. The CDR3 is 16 residues long. Germline loops: CDR1 SGHRS, CDR2 YFSETQ. The CDR3 DNA follows: TGCGCCAGCAGCCTGGGTCCGGGGGCGACTAATGAAAAACTGTTTTTT. Translation: CASSLGPGATNEKLFF.

V and J are TRBV6-1 and TRBJ1-3; D is possibly TRBD1 (6 bases). Germline CDR1 and CDR2: MNHNS and SASEGT. V was cut by 11 bases and J by 2 bases, with 10 bases left in between. The length of the CDR3 is 12 residues. CDR3: CAPGQTGNTIYF. The CDR3 nucleotides read TGTGCCCCTGGACAGACTGGAAACACCATATATTTT.

The chain couples TRBV2 to TRBJ2-3, with D hard to call. Germline V gives CDR1 SNHLY, CDR2 FYNNEI. CDR3 length equals 16 residues. Trimming took 6 bases from V and 2 from J, leaving 18 bases between them. CDR3 amino acids: CASREYGSRITDTQYF. The DNA of the CDR3 is TGTGCCAGCAGGGAGTACGGCTCCCGAATCACAGATACGCAGTATTTT.

This sequence joins TRBV11-2 and TRBJ1-1; D not resolved. The CDR3 is 13 residues long. CDR1 and CDR2 from the germline V gene are SGHAT and FQNNGV. The ends were cut back, 0 bases at V and 11 bases at J, with 13 bases in the middle. The CDR3: CASSLDHEVRAFF. CDR3 DNA: TGTGCCAGCAGCTTAGATCATGAGGTCCGGGCTTTCTTT.

The table lists this clone with a count of one. The rearrangement uses TRBV9 and TRBJ2-1, with 7 bases lining up with TRBD2. V lost 0 bases to trimming and J lost 2 bases; unmatched junction nucleotides: 2. Looked up from germline, CDR1 is SGDLS and CDR2 is YYNGEE. There are 15 residues in the CDR3. CDR3 protein: CASSVDGGAYNEQFF. In nucleotides, the CDR3 is TGTGCCAGCAGCGTAGATGGGGGGGCCTACAATGAGCAGTTCTTC.

This sequence joins TRBV7-9 and TRBJ2-3; D unresolved. V lost 0 bases to trimming and J lost 4 bases, with 5 bases between them. Germline lookup yields CDR1 SEHNR and CDR2 FQNEAQ (reference sequence). This CDR3 region has 13 residues. The chain's CDR3 is CASSLASPDTQYF. CDR3 nucleotide sequence: TGTGCCAGCAGCTTAGCTTCCCCAGATACGCAGTATTTT.

The rearrangement links TRBV29-1 to TRBJ2-7; the match to TRBD1 covers 9 bases. Unmatched junction bases numbered 9, after V lost 1 base and J lost 2 bases. Germline V gene data show CDR1 as SQVTM and CDR2 as ANQGSEA. The CDR3 has 16 amino acids. CDR3 in amino acids: CSVEAKGTGTPYEQYF. The CDR3 bases are TGCAGCGTTGAAGCGAAGGGGACAGGGACTCCCTACGAGCAGTACTTC.

The V and J genes are TRBV18 and TRBJ2-3; TRBD1 agrees at 8 bases. From germline, CDR1 is KGHSH and CDR2 LQKENI. The J segment lost 4 bases and the V segment lost 8 bases, leaving 8 bases of the junction unmatched. This CDR3 comprises 14 residues. In nucleotides, the CDR3 is TGTGCCAGCCGGAAACAGGGGGACGCAGATACGCAGTATTTT. This sequence encodes CASRKQGDADTQYF.